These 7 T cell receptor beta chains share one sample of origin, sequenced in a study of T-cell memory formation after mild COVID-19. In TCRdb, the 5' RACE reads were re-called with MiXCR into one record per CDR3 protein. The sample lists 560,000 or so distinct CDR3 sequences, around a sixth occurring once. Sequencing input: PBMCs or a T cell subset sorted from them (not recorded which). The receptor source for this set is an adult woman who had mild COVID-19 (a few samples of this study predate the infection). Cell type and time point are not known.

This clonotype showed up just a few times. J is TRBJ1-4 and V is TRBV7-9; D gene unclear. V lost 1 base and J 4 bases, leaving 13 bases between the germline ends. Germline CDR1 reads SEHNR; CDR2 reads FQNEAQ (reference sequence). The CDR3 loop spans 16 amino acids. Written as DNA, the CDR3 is TGTGCCAGCAGCTTAGGGAATCAGGTGATTAATGAAAAACTGTTTTTT. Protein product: CASSLGNQVINEKLFF.

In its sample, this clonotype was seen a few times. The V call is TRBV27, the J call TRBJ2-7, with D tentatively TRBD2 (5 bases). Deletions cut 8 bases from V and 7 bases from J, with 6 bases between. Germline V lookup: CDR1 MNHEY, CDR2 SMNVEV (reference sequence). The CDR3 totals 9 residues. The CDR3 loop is CASPGEQYF. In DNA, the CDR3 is TGTGCCAGCCCGGGGGAGCAGTACTTC.

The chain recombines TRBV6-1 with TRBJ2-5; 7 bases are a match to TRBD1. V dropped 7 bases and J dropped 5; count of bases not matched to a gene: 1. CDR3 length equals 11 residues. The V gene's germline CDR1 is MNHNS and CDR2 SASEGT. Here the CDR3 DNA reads TGTGCCAGCATACAGGGGGAGACCCAGTACTTC. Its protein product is CASIQGETQYF.

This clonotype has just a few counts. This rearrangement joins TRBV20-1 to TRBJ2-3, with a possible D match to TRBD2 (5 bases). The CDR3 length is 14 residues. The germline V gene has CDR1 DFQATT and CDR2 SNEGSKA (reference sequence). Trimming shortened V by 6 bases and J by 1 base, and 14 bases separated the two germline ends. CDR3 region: CSAISGARTDTQYF. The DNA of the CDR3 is TGCAGTGCCATCAGCGGAGCGCGCACAGATACGCAGTATTTT.

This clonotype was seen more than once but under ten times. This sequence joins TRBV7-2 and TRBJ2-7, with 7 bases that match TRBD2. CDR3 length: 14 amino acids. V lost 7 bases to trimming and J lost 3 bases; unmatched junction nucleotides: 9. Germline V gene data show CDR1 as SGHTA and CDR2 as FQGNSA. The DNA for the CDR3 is TGTGCCAGCACCTTCTCGACGGGGGGCTACGAGCAGTACTTC. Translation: CASTFSTGGYEQYF.

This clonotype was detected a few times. In DNA, the CDR3 is TGCGCCAGCAGCTTAAGACAGGGGGCGGATAACTATGGCTACACCTTC. This encodes CASSLRQGADNYGYTF. The gene calls are TRBV5-1 and TRBJ1-2; TRBD1 matches at 10 bases. This CDR3 comprises 16 residues. Unmatched junction bases numbered 5, after V lost 2 bases and J lost 1 base. Looked up from germline, CDR1 is SGHRS and CDR2 is YFSETQ.

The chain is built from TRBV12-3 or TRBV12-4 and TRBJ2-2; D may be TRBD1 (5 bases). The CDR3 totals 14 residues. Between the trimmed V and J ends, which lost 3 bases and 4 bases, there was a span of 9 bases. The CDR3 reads CASSFNRGTGELFF. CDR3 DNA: TGTGCCAGCAGTTTTAATAGGGGCACCGGGGAGCTGTTTTTT.